A single sample gave rise to the 15 T cell receptor beta chains below, sequenced in a study of T cells after yellow fever vaccination. TCRdb ran MiXCR on the 5' RACE reads and lists one entry per CDR3 protein. The sample yields roughly 520,000 distinct CDR3 sequences, less than 25% seen once. Sequencing was performed on PBMCs, taken roughly 20 days after the first yellow fever vaccination. The receptors were sampled from a man aged 18-30 years who received the YFV17D yellow fever vaccine.

V is TRBV6-5 and J is TRBJ1-5; D gene uncertain. Germline assignment: CDR1 MNHEY and CDR2 SVGAGI. The CDR3 is made up of 14 amino acids. V was shortened by 1 base and J by 3 bases, with 7 bases between the two germline ends. Here the CDR3 reads CASSYLSVNQPQHF. The CDR3 DNA follows: TGTGCCAGCAGTTACTTGTCAGTCAATCAGCCCCAGCATTTT.

Only a few counts were recorded for this clonotype. The chain uses TRBV6-1 and TRBJ1-3, with D perhaps matching TRBD1 (5 bases). CDR1 and CDR2 (germline): MNHNS, SASEGT. Trimming took off 2 bases at V and 4 bases at J, with 9 bases between the two ends. This CDR3 comprises 14 residues. CDR3 region: CASSETGVGNTIYF. The CDR3 region has the DNA TGTGCCAGCAGTGAAACAGGAGTGGGAAACACCATATATTTT.

In this sample, this clonotype turned up a few times. The V gene is TRBV24-1, the J gene TRBJ2-1; D ambiguous. Trimming took off 5 bases at V and 6 bases at J, with 4 bases between the two ends. The CDR3 totals 11 residues. Germline V gene sequence: CDR1 KGHDR, CDR2 SFDVKD. The DNA for the CDR3 is TGTGCCACCAGTGCTATCAATGAGCAGTTCTTC. Residues: CATSAINEQFF.

The chain joins TRBV7-2 to TRBJ1-5; 8 bases are a match to TRBD1. Germline V gives CDR1 SGHTA, CDR2 FQGNSA. The CDR3 loop spans 12 amino acids. The trim removed 4 bases at V and 13 bases at J, leaving 6 bases unmatched. In DNA, the CDR3 is TGTGCCAGCAGCTCCCGGGACAGGCCTCAGCATTTT. It is translated as CASSSRDRPQHF.

The DNA of the CDR3 is TGTGCCAGCAGTTACGGTACAGTACCTACTGGGGCCAACGTCCTGACTTTC. Protein sequence: CASSYGTVPTGANVLTF. The chain couples TRBV6-5 to TRBJ2-6, with unresolved D. CDR1 is MNHEY, CDR2 SVGAGI, per germline. V was trimmed by 2 bases and J by 2 bases, leaving 13 bases between them. This CDR3 comprises 17 residues.

This clonotype was found many times. The chain carries TRBV20-1 and TRBJ1-2; D perhaps matches TRBD1 (6 bases). V lost 8 bases to trimming and J lost 4 bases, with 17 bases between them. CDR3 length: 13 residues. Germline V gene lookup returns CDR1 DFQATT and CDR2 SNEGSKA (reference sequence). CDR3 sequence (DNA): TGCAGTACTTTACGACAGGCGCCCTATGGCTACACCTTC. It specifies CSTLRQAPYGYTF.

The chain couples TRBV7-6 to TRBJ2-7; weak D call: TRBD2 (6 bases). From germline, CDR1 is SGHVS and CDR2 FNYEAQ. This CDR3 has 13 amino acids. The V and J ends lost 0 bases and 9 bases respectively, with 12 bases between them. CDR3 sequence: CASSLASGLGQYV. CDR3 DNA: TGTGCCAGCAGCTTAGCGAGCGGGTTAGGGCAGTACGTC.

This chain uses TRBV20-1 with TRBJ2-7; 11 positions match TRBD2. V was clipped by 2 bases and J by 2 bases; unmatched bases: 2. The CDR3 spans 14 residues. Per the germline V gene, CDR1 is DFQATT and CDR2 is SNEGSKA (reference sequence). CDR3 loop: CSARLAGGTYEQYV. Written as DNA, the CDR3 is TGCAGTGCTAGACTAGCGGGGGGTACCTACGAGCAGTACGTC.

The J gene is TRBJ1-1, the V gene TRBV18; D call uncertain. Between the trimmed V and J ends, which lost 3 bases and 1 base, there was a span of 12 bases. The germline V gene encodes CDR1 KGHSH and CDR2 LQKENI. The CDR3 contains 15 residues. The CDR3 DNA reads as TGTGCCAGCTCACCGGACCAAATCCAGAACACTGAAGCTTTCTTT. Translating gives CASSPDQIQNTEAFF.

The chain has TRBV5-1 and TRBJ2-7; tentatively, D is TRBD1 or TRBD2 (5 bases each). The CDR3 is 15 amino acids. Germline CDR1 SGHRS, CDR2 YFSETQ. Deletions cut 5 bases from V and 0 bases from J, with 15 bases between. CDR3 sequence: CASRRPGTGSYEQYF. CDR3 sequence (DNA): TGCGCCAGCAGGCGCCCCGGGACGGGCTCCTACGAGCAGTACTTC.

This clonotype has more than one count but fewer than ten. This rearrangement joins TRBV12-3 or TRBV12-4 to TRBJ2-3; 9 bases are a match to TRBD1. After removal of 6 bases from V and 3 bases from J, the junction contained 7 bases not matched to a gene. This CDR3 region has 15 residues. The CDR3 reads CASRTRDRATDTQYF. The CDR3 coding sequence is TGTGCCAGCAGAACCCGGGACAGGGCAACAGATACGCAGTATTTT.

This clonotype came up a few times. The rearrangement joins TRBV7-9 to TRBJ2-1; weak D call: TRBD2 (6 bases). The CDR3 contains 13 residues. Germline-derived CDR1 and CDR2 are SEHNR and FQNEAQ (reference sequence). Deletions cut 3 bases from V and 7 bases from J, with 10 bases between. In nucleotides, the CDR3 is TGTGCCAGCAGCTTCAGACGGGGGAATGAGCAGTTCTTC. It is translated as CASSFRRGNEQFF.

CDR3 in amino acids: CASSREQIYNEQFF. Here the CDR3 DNA reads TGTGCCAGCTCGAGGGAACAAATCTACAATGAGCAGTTCTTC. The chain combines TRBV18 with TRBJ2-1; TRBD2 is a possible D gene (5 bases). CDR1 and CDR2 from the germline V gene are KGHSH and LQKENI. Trimming took off 6 bases at V and 3 bases at J, with 12 bases between the two ends. This CDR3 spans 14 amino acids.

This clonotype was picked up a small number of times. The genes are TRBV20-1 and TRBJ1-5; weak D call: TRBD1 (6 bases). From germline, CDR1 is DFQATT and CDR2 SNEGSKA (reference sequence). This CDR3 is 14 amino acids long. Between the trimmed V and J ends, which lost 2 bases and 3 bases, there was a span of 11 bases. CDR3 nucleotide sequence: TGCAGTGCTAGAAGGGGGGGGAACAATCAGCCCCAGCATTTT. Its translation is CSARRGGNNQPQHF.

The chain combines TRBV12-3 or TRBV12-4 with TRBJ1-1, with unresolved D. The CDR3 is 14 amino acids. Trimming removed 5 bases at V and 1 base at J, with 11 bases between. The CDR3 is CASSREFGNTEAFF. The CDR3 coding sequence is TGTGCCAGCAGTAGGGAGTTCGGGAACACTGAAGCTTTCTTT.